The sequence of this T cell receptor beta chain was determined in a study of cytomegalovirus exposure and HLA in healthy donors. Concerning this clone: Its ends do not fully match the called genes, so a read error is possible.

The CDR3 contains 11 residues. Looked up from germline, CDR1 is ENHRY and CDR2 is SYGVKD. The PCR employed 60 Vbeta primers together with 13 Jbeta primers. Clones were sequenced by immunoSEQ multiplex PCR, and TCRdb holds only the in-frame ones, with some missing. There are about 120,000 clones in the sample; under 90% occur only once, and 3% to 4% lies in the top ten. The sequence was collected from a woman aged 30 to 39 in good health and CMV-seronegative. The rearrangement joins TRBV10-3 to TRBJ2-1; maybe TRBD1 (5 bases). Sequenced material: PBMCs. CDR3 sequence (DNA): TGTGCCATCAGTGAGTCCGACAGTAAGGTCTTC. It yields the protein CAISESDSKVF.